This paragraph reports one T cell receptor beta chain. Its antigen remains unidentified. A modified ARM-PCR protocol with three rounds of nested PCR amplified TCRbeta. Using its own MiXCR run on the multiplex PCR reads, TCRdb lists one record per CDR3 protein. The sample consists of about 82,000 distinct CDR3 sequences, about three quarters of them appearing once. These data are taken from a study of tumor and adjacent non-tumor tissue in lung cancer. Across the whole study: The cohort had around twelve adenocarcinoma, 2 squamous cell and 1 small cell patients.

The CDR3 spans 13 residues. The V gene's germline CDR1 is MNHEY and CDR2 SVGAGI. Trimming left V 2 bases short and J 11 bases short, with 15 bases between. General study points: Compared with tumor, normal lung showed significantly lower TCR diversity.

RNA was extracted from bulk tissue without any cell sorting. This TCR derives from a woman aged 50 to 60 with non-small cell lung cancer. The chain links TRBV6-5 to TRBJ1-1; D ambiguous. Sequenced sample: lung tumor tissue. The CDR3 DNA reads as TGTGCCAGCAGTTACCCCTTGAGTAGGATGGCTTTCTTT. Residues: CASSYPLSRMAFF.